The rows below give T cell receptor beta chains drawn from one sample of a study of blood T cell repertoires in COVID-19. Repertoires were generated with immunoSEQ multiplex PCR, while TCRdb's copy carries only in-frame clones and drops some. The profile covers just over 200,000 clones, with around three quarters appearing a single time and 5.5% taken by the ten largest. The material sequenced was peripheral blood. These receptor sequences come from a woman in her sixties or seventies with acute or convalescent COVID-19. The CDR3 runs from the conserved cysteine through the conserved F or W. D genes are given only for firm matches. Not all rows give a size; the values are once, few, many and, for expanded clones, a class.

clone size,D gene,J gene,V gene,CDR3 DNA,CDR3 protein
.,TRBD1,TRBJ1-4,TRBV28,TGTGCCAGCAGTTCCCAAAGGGGGCTGGGTAATGAAAAACTGTTTTTT,CASSSQRGLGNEKLFF
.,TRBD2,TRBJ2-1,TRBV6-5,TGTGCCAGCAGAGGGTCCGGGAGGGATGAGCAGTTCTTC,CASRGSGRDEQFF
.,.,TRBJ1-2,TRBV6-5,TGTGCCAGCAGTTACTCCGCAGGGGTAAACTATGGCTACACCTTC,CASSYSAGVNYGYTF
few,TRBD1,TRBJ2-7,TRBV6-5,TGTGCCAGCAGTTACGGGACAGGGATCTACGAGCAGTACTTC,CASSYGTGIYEQYF
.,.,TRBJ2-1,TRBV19,TGTGCCAGTACGGAGGGTCTACCTGAATACAATGAGCAGTTCTTC,CASTEGLPEYNEQFF
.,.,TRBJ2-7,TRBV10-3,TGTGCCATCAGTGGAACAGCCTACGAGCAGTACTTC,CAISGTAYEQYF
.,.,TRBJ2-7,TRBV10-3,TGTGCCATCAGTGAACCGCAGAAAGGGGTATACGAGCAGTACTTC,CAISEPQKGVYEQYF
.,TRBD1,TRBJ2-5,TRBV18,TGTGCCAGCTCACAAAACCGGGACAGTCAAGAGACCCAGTACTTC,CASSQNRDSQETQYF
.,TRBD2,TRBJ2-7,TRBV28,TGTGCCAGCAGCTCAAGCGGGAGAGTAAACGAGCAGTACTTC,CASSSSGRVNEQYF
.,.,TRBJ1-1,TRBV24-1,TGTGCCACGGGGCGGGGCACTGAAGCTTTCTTT,CATGRGTEAFF
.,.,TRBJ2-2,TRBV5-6,TGTGCCAGCAGGATGGCGGTAGCCGGGGAGCTGTTTTTT,CASRMAVAGELFF
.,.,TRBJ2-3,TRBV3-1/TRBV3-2,TGTGCCAGCAGTCTGCGACTACCTAGTGGAGATACGCAGTATTTT,CASSLRLPSGDTQYF
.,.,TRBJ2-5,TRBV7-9,TGTGCCAGCAGTCCCCAGGAAGAGACCCAGTACTTC,CASSPQEETQYF
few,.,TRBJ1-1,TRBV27,TGTGCCAGCAGTTCCCCGACAAGTCTTCTCTTT,CASSSPTSLLF
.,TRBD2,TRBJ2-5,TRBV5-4,TGTGCCAGCAGCCAGGGGACTAGCGGGAGGACGGAGACCCAGTACTTC,CASSQGTSGRTETQYF
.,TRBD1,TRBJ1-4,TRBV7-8,TGTGCCAGCAGCTACAGGGGGGGCAATGAAAAACTGTTTTTT,CASSYRGGNEKLFF
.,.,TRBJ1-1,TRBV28,TGTGCCAGTCAACTACCCTCGTGGAACACTGAAGCTTTCTTT,CASQLPSWNTEAFF
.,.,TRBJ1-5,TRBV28,TGTGCCAGTGGAACGGGGAACAATCAGCCCCAGCATTTT,CASGTGNNQPQHF
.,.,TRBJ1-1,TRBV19,TGTGCCAGTACCCAGGCTGGGAGCTCTGAAGCTTTCTTT,CASTQAGSSEAFF
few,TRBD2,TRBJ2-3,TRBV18,TGTGCCAGCTCACCACCATTAGCGGGAGGGTTGGATACGCAGTATTTT,CASSPPLAGGLDTQYF
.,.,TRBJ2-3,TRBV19,TGTGCCAGTGGAGGGGGCTCAAGCACAGATACGCAGTATTTT,CASGGGSSTDTQYF
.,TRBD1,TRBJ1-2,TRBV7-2,TGTGCCAGCAGCTTATCCGGACAGGGCCTCTATGGCTACACCTTC,CASSLSGQGLYGYTF
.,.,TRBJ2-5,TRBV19,TGTGCCAGTAGTAAAGGGGGAGAGACCCAGTACTTC,CASSKGGETQYF
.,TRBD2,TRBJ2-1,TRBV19,TGTGCCAGTAGTGTTGGGGGAGGGCCAGGGTCCTACAATGAGCAGTTCTTC,CASSVGGGPGSYNEQFF
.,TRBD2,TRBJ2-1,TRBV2,TGTGCCAGCAGTGGAACCGGGACTAGCTTAGACAATGAGCAGTTCTTC,CASSGTGTSLDNEQFF
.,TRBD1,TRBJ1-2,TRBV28,TGTGCCAGCAGTTCCCTAGGACAGGGGTTTCCAGGGTATGGCTACACCTTC,CASSSLGQGFPGYGYTF
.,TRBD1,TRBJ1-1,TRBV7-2,TGTGCCAGCAGCCACCAGTGGGACAGAGGACAAGCTTTCTTT,CASSHQWDRGQAFF
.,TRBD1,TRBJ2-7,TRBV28,TGTGCCAGCAGTCTGACAGGGAGCGAGCAGTACTTC,CASSLTGSEQYF
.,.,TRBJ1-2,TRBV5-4,TGTGCCAGCAGCTTGTATCGGGGGATGGGAGTTAACTATGGCTACACCTTC,CASSLYRGMGVNYGYTF
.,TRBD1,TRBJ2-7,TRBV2,TGTGCCAGCTGCCGCGAGACAGGGGATCAGCAGTACTTC,CASCRETGDQQYF
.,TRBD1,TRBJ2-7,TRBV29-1,TGCAGCGGTACCGGGACAGACTCCTACGAGCAGTACTTC,CSGTGTDSYEQYF
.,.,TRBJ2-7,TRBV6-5,TGTGCCAGCAGTTACGTAGGGGACGAGCAGTACTTC,CASSYVGDEQYF
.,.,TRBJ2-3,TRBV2,TGTGCCAGCAGTCGCCTGGAGGGAGCAGATACGCAGTATTTT,CASSRLEGADTQYF
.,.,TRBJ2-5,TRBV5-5,TGTGCCAGCAGCTTGGTACAGCAAGAGACCCAGTACTTC,CASSLVQQETQYF
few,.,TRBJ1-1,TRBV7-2,TGTGCCAGCAGCACCACAGCGGGCACTGAAGCTTTCTTT,CASSTTAGTEAFF
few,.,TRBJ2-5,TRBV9,TGTGCCAGCAGCGTAGTGGAGGACGGGACCCAGTACTTC,CASSVVEDGTQYF
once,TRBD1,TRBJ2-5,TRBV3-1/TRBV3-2,TGTGCCAGCAGCCAAAACGCCCCGGGGACAGGGGGCTTTCTGGAGACCCAGTACTTC,CASSQNAPGTGGFLETQYF
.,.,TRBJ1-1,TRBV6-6,TGTGCCAGCAGTTATTGGGACACAAACACTGAAGCTTTCTTT,CASSYWDTNTEAFF
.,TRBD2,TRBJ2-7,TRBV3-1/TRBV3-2,TGTGCCAGCAGCCAAACCCGGGGAGGGGACTCCCTCGAGCAGTACTTC,CASSQTRGGDSLEQYF
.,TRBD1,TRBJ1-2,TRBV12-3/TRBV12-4,TGTGCCAGCAGCGGACAGGGGGAACATGGCTACACCTTC,CASSGQGEHGYTF
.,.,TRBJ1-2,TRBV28,TGTGCCAGCGGTAGACTCCAAGCTAACTATGGCTACACCTTC,CASGRLQANYGYTF
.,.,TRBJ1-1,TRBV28,TGTGCCAGCAGTTCCGGACTGCTTTTGAACACTGAAGCTTTCTTT,CASSSGLLLNTEAFF
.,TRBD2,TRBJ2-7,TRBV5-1,TGCGCCAGCAGCTTGGGACTAGCGGGAATTTACGAGCAGTACTTC,CASSLGLAGIYEQYF
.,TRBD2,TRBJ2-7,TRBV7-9,TGTGCCAGCAGCTTAGCCGTCCTAGCGGGTTTTTCCGGCGAGCAGTACTTC,CASSLAVLAGFSGEQYF
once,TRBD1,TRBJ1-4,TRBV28,TGTGCCAGTGCCCGACAGGGGTATGAAAAACTGTTTTTT,CASARQGYEKLFF
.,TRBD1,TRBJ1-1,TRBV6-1,TGTGCCAGCAGTGAAGGGACAGGGAACACTGAAGCTTTCTTT,CASSEGTGNTEAFF
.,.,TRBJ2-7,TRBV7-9,TGTGCCAGCAGCTTAGGAGGGAGCAACCACGAGCAGTACTTC,CASSLGGSNHEQYF
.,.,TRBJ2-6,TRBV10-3,TGTGCCATCAGTGATTGGGGGGACTCTAGCTCTGGGGCCAACGTCCTGACTTTC,CAISDWGDSSSGANVLTF
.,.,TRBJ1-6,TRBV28,TGTGCCAGCAGTTTATTGCGTGGGGGAGGGAATTCACCCCTCCACTTT,CASSLLRGGGNSPLHF
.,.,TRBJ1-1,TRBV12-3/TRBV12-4,TGTGCCAGCAGTTTCGGGGGGAACACTGAAGCTTTCTTT,CASSFGGNTEAFF
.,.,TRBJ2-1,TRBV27,TGTGCCAGCAGTCCACCGGGACTCCGAGGGCTGGATGAGCAGTTCTTC,CASSPPGLRGLDEQFF
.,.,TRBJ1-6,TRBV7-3,TGTGCCAGCAGCTGGAGACGGCTGAATTCACCCCTCCACTTT,CASSWRRLNSPLHF
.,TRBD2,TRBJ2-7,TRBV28,TGTGCCAGCAGTTACAGAGCGGGGGGGGGACTTACCTACGAGCAGTACTTC,CASSYRAGGGLTYEQYF